Below are 30 T cell receptor beta chains sequenced from a single sample in a study of T cell responses to AZD1222 COVID-19 vaccine. TCRdb keeps only in-frame clones here, not all; method: immunoSEQ multiplex PCR. Of about 100,000 clones in the sample, about 93% were seen once. The starting material was peripheral blood, obtained on day 0 of AZD1222 vaccination. All receptors come from an adult in good health.

This clone was counted once. The rearrangement uses TRBV7-8 and TRBJ2-2, with D perhaps matching TRBD1 (6 bases). Germline V gene sequence: CDR1 SGHVS, CDR2 FQNEAQ. The ends were cut back, 4 bases at V and 6 bases at J, with 12 bases in the middle. This CDR3 has 14 residues. The CDR3 DNA reads TGTGCCAGCAGCTCACACAGGGTTCCCGGGGAGCTGTTTTTT. It yields the protein CASSSHRVPGELFF.

This clone was seen once. The V gene is TRBV19, the J gene TRBJ2-3; 9 bases agree with TRBD2. CDR1 is LNHDA and CDR2 is SQIVND in the germline V gene (reference sequence). This CDR3 is 15 amino acids long. With 3 bases clipped from V and 3 bases from J, the junction kept 4 bases outside the gene matches. CDR3 DNA: TGTGCCAGTAGTATCCTAGCGGGGACGACAGATACGCAGTATTTT. This codes for CASSILAGTTDTQYF. The full variable domain, its missing parts supplied by reference TRBV19 and TRBJ2-3, is DGGITQSPKYLFRKEGQNVTLSCEQNLNHDAMYWYRQDPGQGLRLIYYSQIVNDFQKGDIAEGYSVSREKKESFPLTVTSAQKNPTAFYLCASSILAGTTDTQYFGPGTRLTVL.

The chain has TRBV27 and TRBJ2-2; a possible D gene is TRBD1 (5 bases). The germline V gene has CDR1 MNHEY and CDR2 SMNVEV (reference sequence). V gave up 5 bases and J gave up 0 bases, with 13 bases separating them. The CDR3 covers 16 residues. The CDR3 nucleotides are TGTGCCAGCAGTCGTCAGGGTTCGGCGAACACCGGGGAGCTGTTTTTT. Translated: CASSRQGSANTGELFF.

This chain links TRBV6-2 or TRBV6-3 with TRBJ1-1, with TRBD1 matching over 7 bases. Trimming cost V 2 bases and J 0 bases; bases outside gene matches: 6. The length of the CDR3 is 16 residues. CDR1 is MNHEY and CDR2 is SVGEGT in the germline V gene. CDR3 DNA: TGTGCCAGCAGTTACCTCCGCCAGGGGGTGAACACTGAAGCTTTCTTT. This sequence encodes CASSYLRQGVNTEAFF.

The count of this clone is one. V and J are TRBV7-2 and TRBJ1-6, with D perhaps matching TRBD1 (5 bases). Trimming left V 4 bases short and J 5 bases short, with 12 bases between. The germline V gene encodes CDR1 SGHTA and CDR2 FQGNSA. The CDR3 loop spans 15 amino acids. The CDR3 loop is CASSSTSTDNSPLHF. The CDR3 coding sequence is TGTGCCAGCAGCTCTACCTCGACAGATAATTCACCCCTCCACTTT.

The chain couples TRBV28 to TRBJ1-5; D is ambiguous. The CDR3 is made up of 13 amino acids. Trimming removed 6 bases from V and 0 bases from J, with 6 bases in between. Germline V gene sequence: CDR1 MDHEN, CDR2 SYDVKM. The CDR3 here is CASRVFSNQPQHF. DNA for the CDR3: TGTGCCAGCAGGGTTTTTAGCAATCAGCCCCAGCATTTT.

This clone was detected only once. The V gene is TRBV7-9, the J gene TRBJ1-6, with TRBD1 as a possible D gene (5 bases). The CDR3 runs to 14 residues. The V end lost 5 bases, the J end lost 4 bases, and 9 bases lay between the germline ends. Looked up from germline, CDR1 is SEHNR and CDR2 is FQNEAQ (reference sequence). The CDR3 loop is CASSPTVYNSPLHF. DNA for the CDR3: TGTGCCAGCAGCCCGACAGTTTATAATTCACCCCTCCACTTT.

The chain is built from TRBV19 and TRBJ2-3; D gene unclear. The CDR3 runs 12 residues. V lost 11 bases and J 4 bases, leaving 13 bases between the germline ends. The germline gives CDR1 LNHDA, CDR2 SQIVND (reference sequence). CDR3 sequence: CASLSVADTQYF. The CDR3 DNA follows: TGTGCCTCACTATCAGTGGCAGATACGCAGTATTTT.

This chain connects TRBV6-5 to TRBJ1-5; D is uncertain. Germline V gene lookup returns CDR1 MNHEY and CDR2 SVGAGI. This CDR3 spans 13 amino acids. V was pared by 2 bases and J by 7 bases, with 9 bases between. The DNA for the CDR3 is TGTGCCAGCAGTTACGTAGTAGGCCAGCCCCAGCATTTT. Its protein product is CASSYVVGQPQHF.

This clone was seen only a few times. V and J are TRBV23-1 and TRBJ2-7, with TRBD1 as a possible D gene (5 bases). TRBV23-1 is an open reading frame, and its role is uncertain. Trimming stripped 1 base from V and 3 bases from J, with 19 bases between. The CDR3 contains 17 residues. CDR3 region: CASSQYRRAVPYYEQYF. CDR3 bases: TGCGCCAGCAGTCAATACCGCAGGGCAGTTCCCTACTACGAGCAGTACTTC.

The chain joins TRBV6-2 or TRBV6-3 to TRBJ1-2, with D unresolved. CDR1 is MNHEY and CDR2 is SVGEGT in the germline V gene. V lost 6 bases, J lost 4 bases, and 15 bases lay in between. This CDR3 has 14 residues. CDR3 in amino acids: CASSDIPLFYGYTF. CDR3 in DNA: TGTGCCAGCAGCGACATCCCCCTTTTCTATGGCTACACCTTC.

The V call is TRBV6-2 or TRBV6-3, the J call TRBJ2-2, with 13 positions matching TRBD2. V was clipped by 6 bases and J by 4 bases; unmatched bases: 14. The CDR3 totals 19 residues. Germline values: CDR1 MNHEY, CDR2 SVGEGT. As DNA, the CDR3 is TGTGCCAGCAGCCACCCCGCCGAGTGGACTAGCGGGGGCACCGGGGAGCTGTTTTTT. This gives the protein CASSHPAEWTSGGTGELFF.

As for this clone: One junction end disagrees with the germline gene, perhaps due to a read error. The gene calls are TRBV27 and TRBJ2-5; maybe TRBD2 (6 bases). The CDR3 runs 14 residues. In germline, CDR1 is MNHEY, CDR2 SMNVEV (reference sequence). CDR3 nucleotide sequence: TGTGCCAGCAGTTTATGGCGGGGCCAAGGGACCCAGTACTTC. This encodes CASSLWRGQGTQYF.

The genes are TRBV2 and TRBJ1-2; 7 bases align to TRBD1. The CDR3 runs to 9 residues. Germline V gene sequence: CDR1 SNHLY, CDR2 FYNNEI. Unmatched junction bases numbered 0, after V lost 11 bases and J lost 6 bases. CDR3 loop: CADRDGYTF. The CDR3 coding sequence is TGTGCCGACAGGGATGGCTACACCTTC.

V gene TRBV4-3 combines with J gene TRBJ2-3, with 10 bases matching TRBD1. Germline CDR1 and CDR2: LGHNA and YSLEER. V lost 4 bases and J lost 2; bases outside the gene matches: 6. CDR3 length equals 16 residues. CDR3 protein: CASSRTGTGATDTQYF. The DNA of the CDR3 is TGCGCCAGCAGCCGAACCGGGACAGGGGCCACAGATACGCAGTATTTT.

This rearrangement joins TRBV5-6 to TRBJ1-3, with TRBD1 identical over 7 bases. J gave up 2 bases and V 1 base, and 9 bases lay outside the gene matches. CDR1 and CDR2 from the germline V gene are SGHDT and YYEEEE. The CDR3 contains 17 residues. CDR3 in amino acids: CASSLLTGTAAGNTIYF. Here the CDR3 DNA reads TGTGCCAGCAGCTTGTTGACAGGGACGGCGGCTGGAAACACCATATATTTT.

The chain employs TRBV18 and TRBJ1-5; TRBD1 aligns across 7 bases. CDR3 length equals 15 residues. Germline CDR1 is KGHSH and CDR2 is LQKENI. With 4 bases clipped from V and 0 bases from J, the junction kept 3 bases outside the gene matches. The CDR3 here is CASSQGQDSNQPQHF. The CDR3 DNA is TGTGCCAGCTCACAAGGACAGGATAGCAATCAGCCCCAGCATTTT.

The gene calls are TRBV6-2 or TRBV6-3 and TRBJ1-6; D ambiguous. The CDR3 runs to 15 residues. Germline assignment: CDR1 MNHEY and CDR2 SVGEGT. V lost 0 bases, J lost 2 bases, and 5 bases lay in between. The CDR3 nucleotides are TGTGCCAGCAGTTACTCCCAGGCCTATAATTCACCCCTCCACTTT. Its protein product is CASSYSQAYNSPLHF.

This chain uses TRBV6-1 with TRBJ1-5; TRBD1 is a possible D gene (5 bases). V was cut by 1 base and J by 2 bases, with 9 bases left in between. Germline V CDR1 and CDR2: MNHNS, SASEGT. This CDR3 region has 15 residues. The CDR3 reads CASSEERGRNQPQHF. The CDR3 DNA follows: TGTGCCAGCAGTGAAGAAAGGGGCCGCAATCAGCCCCAGCATTTT.

This clone was seen a few times. The chain couples TRBV6-2 or TRBV6-3 to TRBJ1-3; TRBD1 aligns across 7 bases. There are 18 residues in the CDR3. The germline V gene has CDR1 MNHEY and CDR2 SVGEGT. Trimming removed 0 bases from V and 0 bases from J; junction bases left unmatched: 8. CDR3 loop: CASSYSRGTDYSGNTIYF. CDR3 sequence (DNA): TGTGCCAGCAGTTACTCCAGGGGGACGGACTACTCTGGAAACACCATATATTTT.

The V call is TRBV7-9, the J call TRBJ2-5; 7 nucleotides match TRBD2. The CDR3 is 13 residues long. V was clipped by 2 bases and J by 4 bases; unmatched bases: 1. Germline V gene data show CDR1 as SEHNR and CDR2 as FQNEAQ (reference sequence). The CDR3 bases are TGTGCCAGCAGCTTAAGGGAGGGAGAGACCCAGTACTTC. It is translated as CASSLREGETQYF. Together with reference TRBV7-9 and TRBJ2-5, the CDR3 gives the full variable domain: DTGVSQNPRHKITKRGQNVTFRCDPISEHNRLYWYRQTLGQGPEFLTYFQNEAQLEKSRLLSDRFSAERPKGSFSTLEIQRTEQGDSAMYLCASSLREGETQYFGPGTRLLVL.

CDR3 in amino acids: CAWNGLTGNTEAFF. In nucleotides, the CDR3 is TGTGCCTGGAATGGTCTCACAGGGAACACTGAAGCTTTCTTT. The chain recombines TRBV30 with TRBJ1-1; tentative D call: TRBD1 (5 bases). The CDR3 totals 14 residues. The V and J ends lost 4 bases and 1 base respectively, with 13 bases between them. Germline CDR1 and CDR2: GTSNPN and SVGIG (reference sequence).

The J gene is TRBJ2-1, the V gene TRBV15; TRBD1 matches at 9 bases. The ends lost 0 bases at V and 15 bases at J; junction bases unmatched: 12. This CDR3 has 15 residues. Looked up from germline, CDR1 is LNHNV and CDR2 is YYDKDF (reference sequence). CDR3 sequence: CATSRDTAPGQGLFF. CDR3 nucleotide sequence: TGTGCCACCAGCAGAGATACGGCTCCGGGACAGGGTCTGTTCTTC. The full variable domain, completed using reference TRBV15 and TRBJ2-1, is DAMVIQNPRYQVTQFGKPVTLSCSQTLNHNVMYWYQQKSSQAPKLLFHYYDKDFNNEADTPDNFQSRRPNTSFCFLDIRSPGLGDTAMYLCATSRDTAPGQGLFFGPGTRLTVL.

The chain joins TRBV6-5 to TRBJ1-2; TRBD1 is a possible D gene (5 bases). The CDR3 is 15 residues long. Trimming removed 5 bases at V and 5 bases at J, with 18 bases between. CDR1 is MNHEY, CDR2 SVGAGI, per germline. DNA of the CDR3: TGTGCCAGCAGTCAGGGTAGTCGTCCGACTTATGGCTACACCTTC. This gives the protein CASSQGSRPTYGYTF.

V and J are TRBV9 and TRBJ2-1; tentative D call: TRBD2 (5 bases). Germline V gene sequence: CDR1 SGDLS, CDR2 YYNGEE. The V gene lost 4 bases and the J gene lost 9 bases, with 20 bases spanning the gap. The CDR3 runs to 15 residues. CDR3 DNA sequence: TGTGCCAGCAGCACCGGGATATACGATCGGAGTGAGCAGTTCTTC. It specifies CASSTGIYDRSEQFF.

The chain uses TRBV9 and TRBJ2-5; D is unclear. The ends were cut back, 1 base at V and 1 base at J, with 2 bases in the middle. The CDR3 length is 12 residues. CDR1 and CDR2 from the germline V gene are SGDLS and YYNGEE. CDR3 DNA sequence: TGTGCCAGCAGCGTATCCCAAGAGACCCAGTACTTC. Residues: CASSVSQETQYF.

The chain employs TRBV7-2 and TRBJ1-2; TRBD1 aligns across 8 bases. Germline trimming cut 5 bases from V and 13 bases from J; bases unmatched to any gene: 15. There are 14 residues in the CDR3. From germline, CDR1 is SGHTA and CDR2 FQGNSA. This CDR3 reads CASSLDWDRSLGTF. The CDR3 coding sequence is TGTGCCAGCAGCCTAGATTGGGACAGGTCTCTAGGCACCTTC.

The rearrangement uses TRBV7-9 and TRBJ2-3, with D tentatively TRBD2 (9 bases). Between the trimmed V and J ends, which lost 5 bases and 2 bases, there was a span of 26 bases. The CDR3 totals 19 residues. The germline V gene has CDR1 SEHNR and CDR2 FQNEAQ (reference sequence). The CDR3 sequence is CASSPDRVAGLAITDTQYF. CDR3 bases: TGTGCCAGCAGCCCGGACAGGGTCGCGGGACTAGCCATCACAGATACGCAGTATTTT.

The rearrangement joins TRBV10-3 to TRBJ2-1; TRBD2 agrees at 12 bases. In germline, CDR1 is ENHRY, CDR2 SYGVKD. There are 16 residues in the CDR3. Trimming at V came to 5 bases and at J to 6 bases, leaving 8 bases not matched to a gene. CDR3 sequence reads: CAISPLGLAGSNEQFF. The CDR3, as DNA: TGTGCCATCAGTCCTCTTGGACTAGCGGGATCCAATGAGCAGTTCTTC.

V is TRBV7-8 and J is TRBJ2-1; D is possibly TRBD1 (6 bases). The CDR3 consists of 15 residues. Germline CDR1 is SGHVS and CDR2 is FQNEAQ. V was pared by 1 base and J by 0 bases, with 7 bases between. The CDR3 is CASSLVGGSYNEQFF. The CDR3 bases are TGTGCCAGCAGCTTAGTAGGGGGCTCCTACAATGAGCAGTTCTTC.